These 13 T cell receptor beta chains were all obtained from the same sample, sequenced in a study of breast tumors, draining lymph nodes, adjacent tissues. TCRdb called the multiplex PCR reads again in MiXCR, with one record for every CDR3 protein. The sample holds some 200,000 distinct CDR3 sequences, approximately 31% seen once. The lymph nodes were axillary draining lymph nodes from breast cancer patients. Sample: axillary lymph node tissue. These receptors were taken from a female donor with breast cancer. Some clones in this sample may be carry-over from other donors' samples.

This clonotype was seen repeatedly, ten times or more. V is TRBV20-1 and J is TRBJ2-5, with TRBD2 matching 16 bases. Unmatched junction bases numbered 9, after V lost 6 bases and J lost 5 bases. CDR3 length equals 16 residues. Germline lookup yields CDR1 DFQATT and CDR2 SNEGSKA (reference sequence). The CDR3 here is CSATGTSGRDRETQYF. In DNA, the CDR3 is TGCAGTGCAACCGGGACTAGCGGGAGGGACAGGGAGACCCAGTACTTC.

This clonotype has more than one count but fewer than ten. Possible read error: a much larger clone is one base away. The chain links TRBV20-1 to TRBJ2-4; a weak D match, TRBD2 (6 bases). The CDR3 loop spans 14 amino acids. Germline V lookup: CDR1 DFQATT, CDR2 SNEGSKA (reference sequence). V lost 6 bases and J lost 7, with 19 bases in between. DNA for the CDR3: TGCAGTGCCCGACCTGGCGGGGCTTCTAACATTCAGTACTTC. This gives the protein CSARPGGASNIQYF.

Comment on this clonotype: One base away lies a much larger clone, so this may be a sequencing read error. The CDR3 sequence: CASSHEGGTNEKLVF. As DNA, the CDR3 is TGTGCCAGCAGCCATGAGGGGGGAACTAATGAAAAACTGGTTTTT. The chain employs TRBV3-1 and TRBJ1-4; tentatively, D is TRBD1 (6 bases). The CDR3 consists of 15 residues. CDR1 and CDR2 (germline): LGHDT, YNNKEL (reference sequence).

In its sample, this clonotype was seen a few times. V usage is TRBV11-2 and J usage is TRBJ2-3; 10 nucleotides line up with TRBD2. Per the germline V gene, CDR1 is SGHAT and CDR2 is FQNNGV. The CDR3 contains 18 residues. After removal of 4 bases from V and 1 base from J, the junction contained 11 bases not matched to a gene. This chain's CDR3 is CASSSRLAGLRGTDTQYF. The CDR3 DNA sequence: TGTGCCAGCAGCTCCAGACTAGCGGGCCTCCGGGGCACAGATACGCAGTATTTT.

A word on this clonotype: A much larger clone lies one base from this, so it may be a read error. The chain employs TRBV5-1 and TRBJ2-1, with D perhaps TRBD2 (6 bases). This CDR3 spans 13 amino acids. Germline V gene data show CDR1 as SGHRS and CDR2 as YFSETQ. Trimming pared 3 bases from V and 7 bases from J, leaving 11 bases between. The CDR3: CASSSGLENEQFF. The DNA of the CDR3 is TGCGCCAGCAGCTCGGGACTCGAGAATGAGCAGTTCTTC. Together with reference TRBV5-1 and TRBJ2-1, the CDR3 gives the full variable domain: KAGVTQTPRYLIKTRGQQVTLSCSPISGHRSVSWYQQTPGQGLQFLFEYFSETQRNKGNFPGRFSGRQFSNSRSEMNVSTLELGDSALYLCASSSGLENEQFFGPGTRLTVL.

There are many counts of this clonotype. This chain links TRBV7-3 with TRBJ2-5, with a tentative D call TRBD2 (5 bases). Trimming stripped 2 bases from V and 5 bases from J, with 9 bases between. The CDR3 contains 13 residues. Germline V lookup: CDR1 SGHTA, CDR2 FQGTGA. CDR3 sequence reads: CASSLERGETQYF. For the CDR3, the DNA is TGTGCCAGCAGCTTAGAACGAGGGGAGACCCAGTACTTC.

CDR3 bases: TGTGCCACCAGCAGTTCCCCCGGGACACCCGTCGAGCAGTACTTC. Translation gives CATSSSPGTPVEQYF. The V gene is TRBV15, the J gene TRBJ2-7; possibly TRBD1 for D (6 bases). The CDR3 length is 15 residues. Germline V lookup: CDR1 LNHNV, CDR2 YYDKDF (reference sequence). V was pared by 3 bases and J by 6 bases, with 18 bases between.

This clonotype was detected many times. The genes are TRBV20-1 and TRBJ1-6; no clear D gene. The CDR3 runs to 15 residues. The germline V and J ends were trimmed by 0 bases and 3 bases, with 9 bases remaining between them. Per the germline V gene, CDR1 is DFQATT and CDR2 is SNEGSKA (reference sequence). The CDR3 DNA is TGCAGTGCTAGAGAGCCGGGCCTCTATAATTCACCCCTCCACTTT. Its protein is CSAREPGLYNSPLHF.

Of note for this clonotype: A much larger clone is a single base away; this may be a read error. In DNA, the CDR3 is TGTGCCAGCAGTAGACTAGCGGTCGCGGGCAAGCAGTACTTC. This gives the protein CASSRLAVAGKQYF. V gene TRBV6-2 or TRBV6-3 combines with J gene TRBJ2-7, with 9 bases that match TRBD2. The V segment lost 5 bases and the J segment 8 bases; nucleotides outside the gene matches: 10. Germline V gene data show CDR1 as MNHEY and CDR2 as SVGEGT. The CDR3 has 14 residues.

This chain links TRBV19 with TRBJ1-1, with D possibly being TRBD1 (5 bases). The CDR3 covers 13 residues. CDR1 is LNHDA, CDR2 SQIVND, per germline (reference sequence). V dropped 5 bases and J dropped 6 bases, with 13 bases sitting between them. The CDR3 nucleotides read TGTGCCAGTAGTTCACAGGAGGGATCTGAAGCTTTCTTT. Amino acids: CASSSQEGSEAFF.

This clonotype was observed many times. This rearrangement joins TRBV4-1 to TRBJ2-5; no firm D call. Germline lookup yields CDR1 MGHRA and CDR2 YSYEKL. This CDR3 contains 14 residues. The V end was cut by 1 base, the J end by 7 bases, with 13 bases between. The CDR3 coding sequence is TGCGCCAGCAGCCAAGCTTGGCTCACGGGGACCCAGTACTTC. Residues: CASSQAWLTGTQYF.

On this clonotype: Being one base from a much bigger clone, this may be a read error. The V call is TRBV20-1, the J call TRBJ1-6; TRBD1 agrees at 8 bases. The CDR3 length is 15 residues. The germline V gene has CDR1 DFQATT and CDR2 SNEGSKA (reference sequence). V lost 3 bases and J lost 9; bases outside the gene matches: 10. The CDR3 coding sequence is TGCAGTGCTAGGGTACGACAGGGGATTACTTCACCCCTCCACTTT. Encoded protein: CSARVRQGITSPLHF.

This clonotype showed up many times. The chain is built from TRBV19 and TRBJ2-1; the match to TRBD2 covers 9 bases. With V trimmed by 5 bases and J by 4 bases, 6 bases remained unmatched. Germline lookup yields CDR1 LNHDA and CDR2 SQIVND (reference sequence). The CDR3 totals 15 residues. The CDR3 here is CASSRGTSLYNEQFF. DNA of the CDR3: TGTGCCAGTAGTCGCGGGACTAGCCTGTACAATGAGCAGTTCTTC.